This is a list of T cell receptor beta chains from one sample in a study of PD-L1 blockade in urothelial cancer. Profiled with immunoSEQ multiplex PCR; TCRdb holds only in-frame clones, not every one. The table lists 45,000 to 60,000 clones, around 90% of them singletons. The sequencing used PBMCs, collected around atezolizumab (anti-PD-L1) treatment. These receptors originate from a man aged 55 to 70 with urothelial cancer. Each CDR3 is given with its conserved first and last residue. The D gene is left open where the match is weak. For some rows the clone size is stated as once, few or many, or as a class when expanded; others skip it.

TRBJ1-1	NA	TRBV11-2	NA	TGTGCCAGCAGCCGACAGTCGAACACTGAAGCTTTCTTT	CASSRQSNTEAFF
TRBJ1-4	NA	TRBV10-3	NA	TGTGCCATCAGTGATGGTTGGGCCTCGGGATTCCGCACTAATGAAAAACTGTTTTTT	CAISDGWASGFRTNEKLFF
TRBJ2-5	NA	TRBV4-1	NA	TGCGCCAGCAGCCAAGGTGGGCGAAACTTCCAAGAGACCCAGTACTTC	CASSQGGRNFQETQYF
TRBJ1-5	NA	TRBV11-2	few	TGTGCCAGCAGCGCCCGGTCGGGGGGTCAGCCCCAGCATTTT	CASSARSGGQPQHF
TRBJ2-7	TRBD2	TRBV30	NA	TGTGCCTGGTCTGGGCTAGCGGGGGAGGAGCAGTACTTC	CAWSGLAGEEQYF
TRBJ2-3	NA	TRBV7-6	once	TGTGCCAGCAGCTTGGTAACAAGCACAGATACGCAGTATTTT	CASSLVTSTDTQYF
TRBJ2-7	TRBD1	TRBV7-9	once	TGTGCCAGCAGCAGCCGACAGGGAACCTACGAGCAGTACTTC	CASSSRQGTYEQYF
TRBJ1-5	NA	TRBV6-1	NA	TGTGCCAGCAGTGTACAGCCAGGAGGGAATCAGCCCCAGCATTTT	CASSVQPGGNQPQHF
TRBJ2-3	TRBD1	TRBV11-3	NA	TGTGCCAGCAGCTTAGGACAGGGGCTAAACACAGATACGCAGTATTTT	CASSLGQGLNTDTQYF
TRBJ1-2	TRBD1	TRBV10-1	NA	TGCGCCAGCAGCCTCGGGACAGGGGACTATGGCTACACCTTC	CASSLGTGDYGYTF
TRBJ1-5	NA	TRBV25-1	NA	TGTGCCAGCAGTGGGACAGATAATAGCAATCAGCCCCAGCATTTT	CASSGTDNSNQPQHF
TRBJ1-2	NA	TRBV7-3	NA	TGTGCCAGCAGCTTAAACGCGGGTAGTCGTGGCTACACCTTC	CASSLNAGSRGYTF
TRBJ2-1	TRBD2	TRBV11-3	NA	TGTGCCAGCAGCCAAAACCGGGACTACAACTACAATGAGCAGTTCTTC	CASSQNRDYNYNEQFF
TRBJ1-4	TRBD1	TRBV25-1	NA	TGTGCCAGCAGTGGGAAAAGGGACAGATACTTTAGTGATGAAAAACTGTTTTTT	CASSGKRDRYFSDEKLFF
TRBJ2-6	NA	TRBV4-3	NA	TGCGCCAGCAGCCAAGAAACTGCGGACTGGCACCGCGGGGCCAACGTCCTGACTTTC	CASSQETADWHRGANVLTF
TRBJ1-4	NA	TRBV5-1	once	TGCGCCAGCGGACTGACTGCCCCGGGGGAAAAACTGTTTTTT	CASGLTAPGEKLFF
TRBJ2-7	TRBD1	TRBV5-1	NA	TGCGCCAGCAGCCCCTCTATTGGACAGGCTGGCCTCTCCTACGAGCAGTACTTC	CASSPSIGQAGLSYEQYF
TRBJ1-2	NA	TRBV5-1	NA	TGCGCCAGCAGCTTGGACAGGCTCTATGGCTACACCTTC	CASSLDRLYGYTF
TRBJ1-1	NA	TRBV28	NA	TGTGCCAGCAGTTCTCCTGACAGGTTGCTTAAAGCTTTCTTT	CASSSPDRLLKAFF
TRBJ1-2	NA	TRBV19	NA	TGTGCCAGTGGCTCAGGGGCCCTTTATGGCTACACCTTC	CASGSGALYGYTF
TRBJ1-1	NA	TRBV4-3	few	TGCGCCAGCAGCCAAGATCGGGTGAACACTGAAGCTTTCTTT	CASSQDRVNTEAFF
TRBJ2-3	NA	TRBV18	NA	TGTGCCAGCTCACCAACGGGAATCACAGATACGCAGTATTTT	CASSPTGITDTQYF
TRBJ2-5	TRBD1	TRBV5-4	NA	TGTGCCAGCAGCTTGGCGTCAGGGGGACAAGAGACCCAGTACTTC	CASSLASGGQETQYF
TRBJ1-1	NA	TRBV20-1	NA	TGCAGTGCTATAAGAGGAGAAGCTTTCTTT	CSAIRGEAFF
TRBJ1-3	TRBD1	TRBV7-8	NA	TGTGCCAGCAGCCCAGACAGGGGTGTGGGAAACACCATATATTTT	CASSPDRGVGNTIYF
TRBJ2-7	TRBD2	TRBV6-6	few	TGTGCCAGCAGCCTTACTAGCGGGAGCTCCTACGAGCAGTACTTC	CASSLTSGSSYEQYF
TRBJ1-1	NA	TRBV7-3	NA	TGTGCCAGCAGCCCCGGGGGGATCATGAACACTGAAGCTTTCTTT	CASSPGGIMNTEAFF
TRBJ2-1	TRBD2	TRBV10-3	NA	TGTGCCATCAGTGAGGGGGCTAGCGGGAACAATGAGCAGTTCTTC	CAISEGASGNNEQFF
TRBJ2-7	TRBD2	TRBV6-5	once	TGTGCCAGCAGTTATTCCATGAGCGGGAGCTACGAGCAGTACTTC	CASSYSMSGSYEQYF
TRBJ2-5	NA	TRBV4-1	NA	TGCGCCAGCAGCCAAAACCCCGGCCAGGGAGGACAAGAGACCCAGTACTTC	CASSQNPGQGGQETQYF
TRBJ2-5	NA	TRBV28	once	TGTGCCAGCGGGACCTTCACACAGGGTTCTCCAGAGACCCAGTACTTC	CASGTFTQGSPETQYF
TRBJ2-3	NA	TRBV6-6	NA	TGTGCCAGCAGTTACTCTTCAGGGGCGGATACGCAGTATTTT	CASSYSSGADTQYF
TRBJ2-1	NA	TRBV5-4	NA	TGTGCCAGCAGCTTGGGGACAGGGAGGGTCTACAATGAGCAGTTCTTC	CASSLGTGRVYNEQFF
TRBJ2-3	TRBD2	TRBV10-3	once	TGTGCCATCAGTGAGAAGAGCGGGGGTACCACAGATACGCAGTATTTT	CAISEKSGGTTDTQYF
TRBJ1-3	NA	TRBV6-5	NA	TGTGCCGTTCAGGGGTATAGTGGAAACACCATATATTTT	CAVQGYSGNTIYF
TRBJ2-5	TRBD2	TRBV5-1	few	TGCGCCAGCAGCTTGGCCAGGCGGGGGAGTCAAGAGACCCAGTACTTC	CASSLARRGSQETQYF
TRBJ1-5	NA	TRBV2	NA	TGTGCCAGCAGTGAGGGGCAGTATAGCAATCAGCCCCAGCATTTT	CASSEGQYSNQPQHF
TRBJ1-1	TRBD1	TRBV6-1	NA	TGTGCCAGCAGTAACGGACAGGGGAGGACTGAAGCTTTCTTT	CASSNGQGRTEAFF
TRBJ2-6	NA	TRBV4-3	NA	TGCGCCAGCAGCCAAATTTTACAGGGTGGGGCCAACGTCCTGACTTTC	CASSQILQGGANVLTF
TRBJ2-4	TRBD1	TRBV2	NA	TGTGCCAGCAGCCAGGGACAGGCCAAAAACATTCAGTACTTC	CASSQGQAKNIQYF
TRBJ2-2	NA	TRBV6-5	once	TGTGCCAGCAGTTACGATGCGACATCAACGGAGCTGTTTTTT	CASSYDATSTELFF
TRBJ2-3	TRBD2	TRBV7-7	NA	TGTGCCAGCAGCCGGGGGGGGGTTGGCACAGATACGCAGTATTTT	CASSRGGVGTDTQYF
TRBJ1-2	NA	TRBV4-3	NA	TGCGCCAGCAGCCAAGATATTACCCAGCGCCGGGGGGGCTACACCTTC	CASSQDITQRRGGYTF
TRBJ2-2	TRBD1	TRBV29-1	NA	TGCAGCGTCCTACAAAACAGGGGTGTCGGGGAGCTGTTTTTT	CSVLQNRGVGELFF
TRBJ1-3	NA	TRBV19	NA	TGTGCCACCTTATCAGGGGCTGGAAACACCATATATTTT	CATLSGAGNTIYF
TRBJ2-7	TRBD2	TRBV6-5	NA	TGTGCCAGCAGTTACTCTAGCGGGAGGACCTACGAGCAGTACTTC	CASSYSSGRTYEQYF
TRBJ1-2	NA	TRBV30	NA	TGTGCCTCGACCGAAACAGGCCATGGCTACACCTTC	CASTETGHGYTF
TRBJ2-7	TRBD2	TRBV5-5	NA	TGTGCCAGCAGCTTGGAGGCTAGCGGGAGTCATCCCTACGAGCAGTACTTC	CASSLEASGSHPYEQYF
TRBJ1-1	TRBD1	TRBV6-4	NA	TGTGCCAGCAGCCCCCGACAGGGGCCGAACACTGAAGCTTTCTTT	CASSPRQGPNTEAFF
TRBJ1-1	TRBD1	TRBV19	NA	TGTGCCACCCGGAAGGGGGCACTCAACACTGAAGCTTTCTTT	CATRKGALNTEAFF
TRBJ2-5	NA	TRBV9	NA	TGTGCCAGCAGCGTACGGATAGAAAGGGGCGAGACCCAGTACTTC	CASSVRIERGETQYF
TRBJ2-7	NA	TRBV5-1	NA	TGCGCCAGCACTCTGGCGGGGCGCCACGAGCAGTACTTC	CASTLAGRHEQYF
TRBJ2-7	NA	TRBV7-6	few	TGTGCCAGCAGTGCGGGTGGGGGACAAGGCTACGAGCAGTACTTC	CASSAGGGQGYEQYF
TRBJ2-1	NA	TRBV4-1	NA	TGCGCCAGCAGCCAAGAGAGGCGGAGTGAGCAGTTCTTC	CASSQERRSEQFF
TRBJ2-7	NA	TRBV7-9	once	TGTGCCAGCAGCGGAGGAACAGGGTTCTACGAGCAGTACTTC	CASSGGTGFYEQYF
TRBJ1-4	NA	TRBV11-2	NA	TGTGCCAGCAGCCTAGAGCAGGGGAAGGTAGCAACTAATGAAAAACTGTTTTTT	CASSLEQGKVATNEKLFF
TRBJ2-2	TRBD1	TRBV11-2	NA	TGTGCCAGCAGCTTCGGGACAGCGAACACCGGGGAGCTGTTTTTT	CASSFGTANTGELFF